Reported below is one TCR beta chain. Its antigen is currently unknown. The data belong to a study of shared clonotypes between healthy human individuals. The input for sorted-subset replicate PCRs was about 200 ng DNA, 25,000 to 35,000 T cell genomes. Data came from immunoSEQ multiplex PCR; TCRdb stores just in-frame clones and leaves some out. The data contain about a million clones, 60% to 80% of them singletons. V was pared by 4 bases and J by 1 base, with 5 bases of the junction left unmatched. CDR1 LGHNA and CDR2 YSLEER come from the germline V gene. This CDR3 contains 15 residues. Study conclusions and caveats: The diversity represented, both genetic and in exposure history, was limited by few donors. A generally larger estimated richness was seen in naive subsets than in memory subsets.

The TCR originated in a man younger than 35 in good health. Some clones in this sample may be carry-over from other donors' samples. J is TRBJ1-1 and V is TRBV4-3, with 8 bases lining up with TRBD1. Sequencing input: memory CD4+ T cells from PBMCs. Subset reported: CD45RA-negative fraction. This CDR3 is CASSPLGTGNTEAFF. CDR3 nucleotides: TGCGCCAGCAGCCCCCTGGGGACAGGGAACACTGAAGCTTTCTTT.